This T cell receptor (beta chain) was found in a study of shared clonotypes between healthy human individuals. Trimming cost V 5 bases and J 0 bases; bases outside gene matches: 13. This CDR3 comprises 19 residues. Germline V gene sequence: CDR1 MNHEY, CDR2 SMNVEV (reference sequence). Method: immunoSEQ multiplex PCR; TCRdb's copy keeps in-frame clones and lacks some. The data show around 350,000 clones, over 70% seen once. Sequencing input: memory CD4+ T cells sorted from blood. Subset meaning: CD45RA-negative fraction. The rearrangement links TRBV27 to TRBJ2-6; 7 nucleotides agree with TRBD2. The receptor's source is a man aged 25 to 40 in good health. Written as DNA, the CDR3 is TGTGCCAGCAGTCCAACGCCGGGACTAATCACCTCTGGGGCCAACGTCCTGACTTTC. Translation: CASSPTPGLITSGANVLTF.